The T cell receptor beta chain under discussion was sequenced for a study of shared clonotypes between healthy human individuals (dated by TCRdb to the early 2020s). For the study in its entirety: The cohort included a few men and a couple of women between 18 and 49 years of age. For each donor, three plates each were used for CD4 naive and CD4 memory, two plates were used for CD8 naive, and one plate was used for CD8 memory. To estimate repertoire size and how much clonotype sharing occurs between individuals, the study deeply sequenced the blood TCR repertoires of about five healthy adults. To increase sequencing depth and limit assay-specific biases, TCR repertoire library preparation and sequencing were carried out by different laboratories using diverse techniques. Between about 0.8 and 9 billion PBMCs per donor were obtained by leukapheresis.

TCR CDR3 regions were amplified from genomic DNA by multiplex PCR using the deep immunoSEQ assay. For each cell subset, the extracted genomic DNA was distributed evenly across all wells of several immunoSEQ 96-well plates, and each plate served as one replicate. Each replicate PCR for sorted subsets received about 0.2 ug genomic DNA, equal to tens of thousands of T cell genomes. Purified libraries were measured with a Qubit 3.0 fluorometer, size-checked on a Bioanalyzer 2100, and measured again with the KAPA Library Quantification kit. Every immunoSEQ 96-well plate was sequenced on a separate single-read 150-cycle Illumina NextSeq 550 flow cell. The paper's processing steps were these. The immunoSEQ output contained only junctional sequences without quality scores, so filtering could not match that applied to full-length reads. Sequences were annotated with PyIR, a Python wrapper for IgBLAST v1.9, and V/J genes and CDR3 were assigned using IMGT germline references. Reads were filtered out if the reads had weak V/J assignments (E-value above 1e-6), no CDR3, stop codons, out-of-frame junctions, or ambiguous translated residues. V3J clonotypes were defined as sequences sharing the same inferred V gene, J gene, and CDR3 amino acid sequence. Percentage overlap between repertoires was computed as shared unique clonotypes divided by the size of the smaller repertoire. RTK rarefaction, the Chao1 estimator, and Recon v2.1 estimates of unobserved clonotypes were used to assess repertoire richness. For all TCRbeta clonotypes obtained by the gDNA method from a handful of donors, generation probabilities were computed with OLGA. TCRdb provides this immuneACCESS table in a form limited to in-frame rearrangements. Some clones are lacking; in checked studies, under half of them reflect an unresolved V gene, and why the rest are absent is not known. V and J calls and clone size are those listed in that table; D and trimming were worked out from the DNA. This sample is represented by about 230,000 clones; 65% of them were singletons. The ten largest account for around 10% of the sample.

Points on this clone: No antigen is known for it. Base qualities are not provided; no much larger clone lies one nucleotide away.

Results and caveats for the whole study, not just this receptor: Incomplete sequencing was indicated by rarefaction of sorted-subset datasets, despite the large sequencing depth. Sampling was restricted to blood, and TCR repertoires in tissues likely differ from the TCR repertoires found in blood. Pairwise subsampling led to the expectation that sequencing depth would affect the degree of clonotype sharing among donors. Estimated clonotype richness was generally larger for naive than for memory subsets. Because the study included a small number of donors, the genetic and exposure-history diversity represented was limited. Compared with non-shared clonotypes, the clonotypes found in all four sorted-subset donors had higher generation probabilities. Across a handful of donors, 5% to 6% of naive CD4, roughly 3.5% of naive CD8, under 2.5% of memory CD4, and 0.4% to 0.45% of memory CD8 clonotypes were shared.

V is cut by 5 bases and J by 6 bases, and the space between the germline ends is 18 bases. Per the germline V gene, SGHNT is the CDR1 and YENEEA is the CDR2. Taken from cysteine to phenylalanine, the CDR3 has 15 residues. Solely the CDR3 DNA is kept, with 45 bases framed from the first base. The donors were healthy, HIV-negative adults with no recently reported acute infections or vaccinations. Every donor was a Caucasian adult residing in Nashville, Tennessee, USA. CD4+ T cells were enriched through magnetic negative selection, after which naive cells were positively selected on CD45RA and the remaining negative fraction served as the memory subset. Blood was obtained by leukapheresis, after which PBMCs were separated by Ficoll-Histopaque density gradient centrifugation and cryopreserved in liquid nitrogen vapor phase. Analytical flow cytometry was used to check the purity and quantity of every magnetically sorted T cell population. Genomic DNA was isolated from each sorted fraction and quantified by UV absorbance on a Nanodrop 2000c.

Sample: memory CD4+ T cells sorted from blood. The sample's cell subset or site label, in plain terms: CD45RA-negative fraction. Here the chain combines TRBV11-3 and TRBJ2-3; TRBD2 is perhaps the D gene, given 5 matching bases. The receptor was derived from a man aged 25 to 40 in good health. The CDR3 protein: CASSQEANKADTQYF. The nucleotide sequence is TGTGCCAGCAGCCAGGAGGCCAATAAGGCGGATACGCAGTATTTT. This CDR3, with the reference TRBV11-3 and TRBJ2-3 proteins standing in past its ends, gives the full variable domain EAGVVQSPRYKIIEKKQPVAFWCNPISGHNTLYWYLQNLGQGPELLIRYENEEAVDDSQLPKDRFSAERLKGVDSTLKIQPAELGDSAVYLCASSQEANKADTQYFGPGTRLTVL.